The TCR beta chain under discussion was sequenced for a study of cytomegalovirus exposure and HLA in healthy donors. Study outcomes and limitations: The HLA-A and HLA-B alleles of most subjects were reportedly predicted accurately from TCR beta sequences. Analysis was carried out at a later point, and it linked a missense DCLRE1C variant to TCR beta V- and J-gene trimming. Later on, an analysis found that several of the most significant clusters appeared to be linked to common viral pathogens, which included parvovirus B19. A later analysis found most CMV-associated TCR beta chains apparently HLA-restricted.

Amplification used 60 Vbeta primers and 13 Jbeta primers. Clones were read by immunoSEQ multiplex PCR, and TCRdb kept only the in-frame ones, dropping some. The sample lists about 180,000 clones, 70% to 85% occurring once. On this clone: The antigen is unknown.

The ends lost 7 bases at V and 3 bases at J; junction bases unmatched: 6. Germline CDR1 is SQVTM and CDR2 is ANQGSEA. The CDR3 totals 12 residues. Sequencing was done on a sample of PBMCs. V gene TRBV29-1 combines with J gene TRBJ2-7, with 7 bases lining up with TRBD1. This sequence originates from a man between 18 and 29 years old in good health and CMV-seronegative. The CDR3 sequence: CSAEGDSYEQYF. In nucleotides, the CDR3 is TGCAGCGCAGAAGGGGACAGCTACGAGCAGTACTTC.